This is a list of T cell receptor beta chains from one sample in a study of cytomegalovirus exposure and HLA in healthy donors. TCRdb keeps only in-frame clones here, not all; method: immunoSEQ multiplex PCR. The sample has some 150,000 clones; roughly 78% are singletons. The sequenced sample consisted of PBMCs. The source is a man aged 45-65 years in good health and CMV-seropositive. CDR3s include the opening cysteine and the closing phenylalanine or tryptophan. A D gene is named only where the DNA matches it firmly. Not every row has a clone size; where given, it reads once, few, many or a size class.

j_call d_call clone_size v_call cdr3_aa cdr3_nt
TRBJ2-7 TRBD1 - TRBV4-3 CASSQQQGSYEQYF TGCGCCAGCAGCCAACAACAGGGGTCCTACGAGCAGTACTTC
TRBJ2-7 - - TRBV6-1 CASTGVGVYEQYF TGTGCCAGCACGGGTGTGGGTGTCTACGAGCAGTACTTC
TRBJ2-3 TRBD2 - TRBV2 CASSELLAGVTDTQYF TGTGCCAGCAGTGAATTGCTAGCGGGGGTCACAGATACGCAGTATTTT
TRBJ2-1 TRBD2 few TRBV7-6 CASSLGASGGGEQFF TGTGCCAGCAGCTTAGGGGCTAGCGGCGGGGGTGAGCAGTTCTTC
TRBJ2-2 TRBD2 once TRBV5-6 CASSIGTSGRWSGELFF TGTGCCAGCAGCATAGGGACTAGCGGGCGTTGGTCCGGGGAGCTGTTTTTT
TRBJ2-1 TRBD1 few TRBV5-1 CASSHEVGTGVLDEQFF TGCGCCAGCAGCCATGAGGTGGGGACAGGGGTTTTGGATGAGCAGTTCTTC
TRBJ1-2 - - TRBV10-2 CASTSTSGYTF TGCGCCAGCACCAGTACGTCTGGCTACACCTTC
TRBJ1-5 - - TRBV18 CASSPLGRSNQPQHF TGTGCCAGCTCACCACTGGGCAGGAGCAATCAGCCCCAGCATTTT
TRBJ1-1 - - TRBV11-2 CASSLVAYRGMGEAFF TGTGCCAGCAGCTTAGTGGCTTATCGGGGGATGGGTGAAGCTTTCTTT
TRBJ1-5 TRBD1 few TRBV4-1 CASSQDPAGGGNQPQHF TGCGCCAGCAGCCAAGATCCGGCAGGGGGCGGCAATCAGCCCCAGCATTTT
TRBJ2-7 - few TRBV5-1 CASRPQATRDYEQYF TGCGCCAGCAGGCCCCAGGCGACTAGGGATTACGAGCAGTACTTC
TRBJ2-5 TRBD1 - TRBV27 CASKMDRSKETQYF TGTGCCAGCAAGATGGACAGGAGTAAAGAGACCCAGTACTTC
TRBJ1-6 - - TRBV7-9 CASSLSRPGATTYNSPLHF TGTGCCAGCAGCTTATCCCGCCCAGGGGCCACTACCTATAATTCACCCCTCCACTTT
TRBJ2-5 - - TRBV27 CASSPYDSLQETQYF TGTGCCAGCAGTCCCTATGACAGCCTCCAAGAGACCCAGTACTTC
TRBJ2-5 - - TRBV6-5 CASRTPGQETQYF TGTGCCAGCAGGACGCCGGGTCAAGAGACCCAGTACTTC
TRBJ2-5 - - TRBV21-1 CASSKAAPQETQYF TGTGCCAGCAGCAAAGCGGCCCCCCAAGAGACCCAGTACTTC
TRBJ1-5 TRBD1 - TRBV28 CASIDGTASNQPQHF TGTGCCAGCATCGACGGGACAGCAAGCAATCAGCCCCAGCATTTT
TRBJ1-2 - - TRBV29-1 CSVPTDYGYTF TGCAGCGTTCCTACTGACTATGGCTACACCTTC
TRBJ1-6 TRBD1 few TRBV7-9 CASSHRTGSDSPLHF TGTGCCAGCAGCCACCGGACAGGGTCCGACTCACCCCTCCACTTT
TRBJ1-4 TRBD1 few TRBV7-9 CASSSRVTGTGEKLFF TGTGCCAGCAGCTCAAGGGTGACAGGGACGGGGGAAAAACTGTTTTTT
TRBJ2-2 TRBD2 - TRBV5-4 CASSSSGANTGELFF TGTGCCAGCAGCTCAAGCGGGGCGAACACCGGGGAGCTGTTTTTT
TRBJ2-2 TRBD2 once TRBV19 CASSIDSGRDTGELFF TGTGCCAGTAGTATCGATAGCGGGAGGGACACCGGGGAGCTGTTTTTT